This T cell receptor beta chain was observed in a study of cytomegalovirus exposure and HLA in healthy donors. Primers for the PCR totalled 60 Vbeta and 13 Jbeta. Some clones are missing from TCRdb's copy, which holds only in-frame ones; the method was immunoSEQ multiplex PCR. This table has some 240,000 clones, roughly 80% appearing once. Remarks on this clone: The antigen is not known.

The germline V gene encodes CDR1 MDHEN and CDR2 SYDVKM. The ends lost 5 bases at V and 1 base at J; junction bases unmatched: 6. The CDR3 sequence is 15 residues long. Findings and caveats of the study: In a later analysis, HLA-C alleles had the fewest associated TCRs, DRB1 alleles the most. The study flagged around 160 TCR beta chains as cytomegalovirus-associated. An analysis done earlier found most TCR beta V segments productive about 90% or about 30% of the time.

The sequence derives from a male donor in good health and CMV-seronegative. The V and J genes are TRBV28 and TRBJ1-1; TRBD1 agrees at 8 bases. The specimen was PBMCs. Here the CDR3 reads CASSPRTGKNTEAFF. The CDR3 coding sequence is TGTGCCAGCAGTCCTCGGACAGGGAAGAACACTGAAGCTTTCTTT.